The 17 T cell receptor beta chains given below trace back to one sample, sequenced in a study of monozygotic twins with inflammatory bowel disease. TCRdb re-called the 5' RACE reads; one entry per CDR3 protein, DNA not given. The sample includes about 160,000 distinct CDR3 sequences. The specimen was blood. The receptors stem from a human donor with ulcerative colitis or Crohn's disease, or a healthy co-twin of an affected twin (not recorded which).

The J gene is TRBJ2-7, the V gene TRBV7-9; lacking DNA, the TRBD2 call made by TCRdb goes unchecked. This CDR3 has 15 amino acids. Germline V lookup: CDR1 SEHNR, CDR2 FQNEAQ (reference sequence). The chain's CDR3 is CASSLLAGGNYEQYF.

The rearrangement uses TRBV11-2 and TRBJ2-7. Germline V lookup: CDR1 SGHAT, CDR2 FQNNGV. CDR3 length: 15 amino acids. Here the CDR3 reads CASSLVQQSPYEQYF.

This sequence joins TRBV20-1 and TRBJ2-1; TCRdb's assignment of TRBD2 cannot be checked, as there is no DNA. Germline-derived CDR1 and CDR2 are DFQATT and SNEGSKA (reference sequence). The CDR3 loop spans 17 amino acids. The CDR3 reads CSARDLGSSGSRNEQFF.

The chain carries TRBV20-1 and TRBJ2-7; the TRBD2 assignment by TCRdb is unverifiable without DNA. Germline V gene lookup returns CDR1 DFQATT and CDR2 SNEGSKA (reference sequence). CDR3 length: 14 residues. The CDR3 sequence: CSARGLAGASEQYF.

V usage is TRBV5-4 and J usage is TRBJ1-1; TCRdb indicates TRBD1, and absent DNA this call remains unverified. Germline V CDR1 and CDR2: SGHNT, YYREEE (reference sequence). The CDR3 extends over 15 amino acids. CDR3 loop: CASSRDRLAGTEAFF.

This chain links TRBV12-3 or TRBV12-4 with TRBJ2-2; the TCRdb D gene call, TRBD1, has no DNA to confirm it. There are 16 residues in the CDR3. The chain's CDR3 is CASTLLGQGDTGELFF.

The chain employs TRBV7-9 and TRBJ2-3; absent DNA, TCRdb's TRBD1 call cannot be checked. The V gene's germline CDR1 is SEHNR and CDR2 FQNEAQ (reference sequence). This CDR3 is 17 amino acids long. The CDR3 loop is CASSLGLRDGDTDTQYF. Complete variable domain (other parts from reference TRBV7-9 and TRBJ2-3): DTGVSQNPRHKITKRGQNVTFRCDPISEHNRLYWYRQTLGQGPEFLTYFQNEAQLEKSRLLSDRFSAERPKGSFSTLEIQRTEQGDSAMYLCASSLGLRDGDTDTQYFGPGTRLTVL.

The chain joins TRBV6-2 or TRBV6-3 to TRBJ2-1. Germline-derived CDR1 and CDR2 are MNHEY and SVGEGT. The CDR3 totals 14 residues. The chain's CDR3 is CASSYFGSYNEQFF.

This chain links TRBV2 with TRBJ2-5; the TRBD2 assignment by TCRdb is unverifiable without DNA. From germline, CDR1 is SNHLY and CDR2 FYNNEI. The CDR3 is made up of 12 amino acids. Here the CDR3 reads CASSGRGETQNF.

The rearrangement links TRBV28 to TRBJ2-7; the D call from TCRdb, TRBD2, cannot be confirmed without DNA. The CDR3 has 13 residues. Looked up from germline, CDR1 is MDHEN and CDR2 is SYDVKM. CDR3 sequence reads: CASSYSGIYEQYF.

The J gene is TRBJ2-5, the V gene TRBV6-1; TCRdb's D gene call, TRBD1, goes unchecked for lack of DNA. Germline values: CDR1 MNHNS, CDR2 SASEGT. The length of the CDR3 is 15 residues. CDR3: CASSPPTGGRETQYF.

The chain has TRBV7-7 and TRBJ2-1; with no DNA, the TCRdb D assignment of TRBD2 cannot be verified. Germline V gene sequence: CDR1 SSHAT, CDR2 FNYEAQ (reference sequence). The CDR3 is 14 residues long. The CDR3 region is CASSYSGRASEQFF.

The rearrangement links TRBV19 to TRBJ2-3; without DNA, the TCRdb call of TRBD1 cannot be checked. The V gene's germline CDR1 is LNHDA and CDR2 SQIVND (reference sequence). The CDR3 is made up of 15 amino acids. The CDR3 protein is CASSIGQQGTDTQYF.

The chain carries TRBV7-3 and TRBJ2-3; with no DNA, the TCRdb D assignment of TRBD2 cannot be verified. CDR1 SGHTA and CDR2 FQGTGA come from the germline V gene. This CDR3 region has 20 residues. CDR3 sequence reads: CASSPWGRTSGRRGTDTQYF.

The chain has TRBV6-1 and TRBJ2-7; without DNA, the TCRdb call of TRBD2 cannot be checked. The CDR3 totals 14 residues. Looked up from germline, CDR1 is MNHNS and CDR2 is SASEGT. The CDR3 loop reads CASRRLAAFYEQYF.

V gene TRBV11-2 combines with J gene TRBJ1-2; without DNA, the TCRdb call of TRBD1 cannot be checked. The CDR3 consists of 14 residues. CDR1 and CDR2 from the germline V gene are SGHAT and FQNNGV. The CDR3 is CASSLDGTLYGYTF. The complete variable domain, with remaining parts taken from reference TRBV11-2 and TRBJ1-2, reads EAGVAQSPRYKIIEKRQSVAFWCNPISGHATLYWYQQILGQGPKLLIQFQNNGVVDDSQLPKDRFSAERLKGVDSTLKIQPAKLEDSAVYLCASSLDGTLYGYTFGSGTRLTVV.

V and J are TRBV10-1 and TRBJ2-3; checking the TCRdb D call of TRBD1 is not possible without DNA. The V gene's germline CDR1 is WNHNN and CDR2 SYGVQD (reference sequence). The CDR3 covers 16 residues. The CDR3 reads CASSDPAGASTDTQYF.